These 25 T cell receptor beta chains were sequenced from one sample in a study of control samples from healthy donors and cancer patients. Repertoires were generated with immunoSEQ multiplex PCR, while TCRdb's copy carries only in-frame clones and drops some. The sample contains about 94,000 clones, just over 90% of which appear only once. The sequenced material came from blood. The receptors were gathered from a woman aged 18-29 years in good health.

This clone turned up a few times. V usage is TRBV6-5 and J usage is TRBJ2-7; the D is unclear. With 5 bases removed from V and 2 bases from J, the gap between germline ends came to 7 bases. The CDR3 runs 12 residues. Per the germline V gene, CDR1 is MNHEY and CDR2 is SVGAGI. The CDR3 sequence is CASSLRTYEQYF. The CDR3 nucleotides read TGTGCCAGCAGTCTTCGGACCTACGAGCAGTACTTC.

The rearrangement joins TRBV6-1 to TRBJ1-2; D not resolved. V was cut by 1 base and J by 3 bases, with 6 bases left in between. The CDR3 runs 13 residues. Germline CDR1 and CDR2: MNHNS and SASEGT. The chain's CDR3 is CASSEGRDYGYTF. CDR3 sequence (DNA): TGTGCCAGCAGTGAAGGACGGGACTATGGCTACACCTTC.

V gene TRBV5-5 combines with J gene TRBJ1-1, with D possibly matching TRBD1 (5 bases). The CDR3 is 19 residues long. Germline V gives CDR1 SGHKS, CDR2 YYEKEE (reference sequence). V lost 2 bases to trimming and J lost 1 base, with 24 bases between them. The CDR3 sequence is CASSLKIGPRVIANTEAFF. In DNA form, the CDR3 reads TGTGCCAGCAGCTTAAAGATCGGGCCCAGGGTTATCGCGAACACTGAAGCTTTCTTT.

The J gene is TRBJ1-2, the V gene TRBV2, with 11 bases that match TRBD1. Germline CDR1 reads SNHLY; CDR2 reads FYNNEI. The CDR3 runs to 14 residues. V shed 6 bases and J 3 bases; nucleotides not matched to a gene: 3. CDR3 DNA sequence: TGTGCCAGCAGCCGGGACAGGGGGGACTATGGCTACACCTTC. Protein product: CASSRDRGDYGYTF. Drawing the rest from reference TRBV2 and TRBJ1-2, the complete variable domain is EPEVTQTPSHQVTQMGQEVILRCVPISNHLYFYWYRQILGQKVEFLVSFYNNEISEKSEIFDDQFSVERPDGSNFTLKIRSTKLEDSAMYFCASSRDRGDYGYTFGSGTRLTVV.

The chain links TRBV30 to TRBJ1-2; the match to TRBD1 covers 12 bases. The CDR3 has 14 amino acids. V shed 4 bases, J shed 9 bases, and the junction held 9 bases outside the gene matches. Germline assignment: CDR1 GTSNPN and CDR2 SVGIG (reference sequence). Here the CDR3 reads CAWIRDRGRKSYTF. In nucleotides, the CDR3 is TGTGCCTGGATAAGGGACAGGGGGCGGAAGAGCTACACCTTC.

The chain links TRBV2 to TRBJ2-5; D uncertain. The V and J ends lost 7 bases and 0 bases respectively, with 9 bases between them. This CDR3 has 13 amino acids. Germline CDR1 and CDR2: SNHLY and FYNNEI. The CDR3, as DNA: TGTGCCAGCATTGGTGGGGACCAAGAGACCCAGTACTTC. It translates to CASIGGDQETQYF.

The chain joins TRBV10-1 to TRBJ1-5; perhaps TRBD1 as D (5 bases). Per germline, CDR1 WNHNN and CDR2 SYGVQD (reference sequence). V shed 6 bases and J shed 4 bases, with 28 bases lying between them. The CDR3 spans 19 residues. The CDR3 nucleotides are TGCGCCAGCAGCGATACTGCTCATTTAGAGGGGCGAATAAATCAGCCCCAGCATTTT. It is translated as CASSDTAHLEGRINQPQHF.

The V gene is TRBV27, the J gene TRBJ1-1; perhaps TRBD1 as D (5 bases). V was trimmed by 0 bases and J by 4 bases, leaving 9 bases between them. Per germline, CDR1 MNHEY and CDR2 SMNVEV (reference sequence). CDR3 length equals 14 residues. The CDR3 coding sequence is TGTGCCAGCAGTTTATCCCAGGGTAGCACTGAAGCTTTCTTT. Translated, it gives CASSLSQGSTEAFF.

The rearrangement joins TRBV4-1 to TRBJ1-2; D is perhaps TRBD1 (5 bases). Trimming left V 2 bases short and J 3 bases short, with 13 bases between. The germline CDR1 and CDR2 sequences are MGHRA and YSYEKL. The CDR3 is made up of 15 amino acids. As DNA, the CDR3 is TGCGCCAGCAGCCAAATGAGCAGGGTTGACTATGGCTACACCTTC. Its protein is CASSQMSRVDYGYTF.

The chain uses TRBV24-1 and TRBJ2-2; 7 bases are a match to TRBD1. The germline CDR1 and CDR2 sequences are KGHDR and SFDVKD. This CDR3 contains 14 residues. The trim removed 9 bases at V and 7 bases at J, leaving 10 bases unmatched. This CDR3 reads CATQMTGSGGELFF. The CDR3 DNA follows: TGTGCCACCCAAATGACAGGGTCGGGCGGGGAGCTGTTTTTT.

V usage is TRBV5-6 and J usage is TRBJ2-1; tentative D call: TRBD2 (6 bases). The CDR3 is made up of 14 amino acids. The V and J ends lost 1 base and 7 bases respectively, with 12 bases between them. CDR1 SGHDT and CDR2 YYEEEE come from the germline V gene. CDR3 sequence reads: CASSLYRGWNEQFF. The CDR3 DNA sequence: TGTGCCAGCAGCTTGTATCGGGGGTGGAATGAGCAGTTCTTC.

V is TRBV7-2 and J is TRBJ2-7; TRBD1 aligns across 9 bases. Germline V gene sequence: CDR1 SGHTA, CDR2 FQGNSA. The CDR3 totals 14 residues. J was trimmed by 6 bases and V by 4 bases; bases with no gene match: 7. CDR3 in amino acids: CASSYGTGSFEQYF. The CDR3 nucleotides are TGTGCCAGCAGCTACGGGACAGGGAGTTTCGAGCAGTACTTC.

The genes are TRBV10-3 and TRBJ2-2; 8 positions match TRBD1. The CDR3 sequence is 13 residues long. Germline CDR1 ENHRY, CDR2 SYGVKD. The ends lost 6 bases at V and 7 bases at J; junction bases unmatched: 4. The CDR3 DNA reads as TGTGCCATCAGCGGACAGGGTGGCGGGGAGCTGTTTTTT. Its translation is CAISGQGGGELFF.

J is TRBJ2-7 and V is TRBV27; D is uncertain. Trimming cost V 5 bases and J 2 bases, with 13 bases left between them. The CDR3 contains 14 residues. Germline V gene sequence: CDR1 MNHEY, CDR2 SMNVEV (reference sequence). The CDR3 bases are TGTGCCAGCAGTCCGTTCGGGCCCGCCTACGAGCAGTACTTC. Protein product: CASSPFGPAYEQYF.

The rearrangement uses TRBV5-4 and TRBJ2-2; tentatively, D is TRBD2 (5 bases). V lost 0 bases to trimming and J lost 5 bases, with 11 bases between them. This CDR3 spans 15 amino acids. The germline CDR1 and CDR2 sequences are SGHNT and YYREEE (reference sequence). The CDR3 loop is CASSLDSRRTGELFF. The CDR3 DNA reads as TGTGCCAGCAGCTTGGACTCGAGGAGGACCGGGGAGCTGTTTTTT.

CDR3 bases: TGTGCCAGCCTCCCATATCTCCAGGGGGTGCGCTACGAGCAGTACTTC. It yields the protein CASLPYLQGVRYEQYF. This chain connects TRBV7-8 to TRBJ2-7, with 7 positions matching TRBD1. This CDR3 is 16 amino acids long. Germline V CDR1 and CDR2: SGHVS, FQNEAQ. With V trimmed by 8 bases and J by 3 bases, 16 bases remained unmatched.

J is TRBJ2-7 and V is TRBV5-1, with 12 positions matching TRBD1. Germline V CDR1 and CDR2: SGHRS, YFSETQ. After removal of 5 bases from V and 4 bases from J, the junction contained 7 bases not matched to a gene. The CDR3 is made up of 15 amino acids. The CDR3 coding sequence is TGCGCCAGCAGTTATGGGACAGGGGGCGCTTACGAGCAGTACTTC. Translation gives CASSYGTGGAYEQYF.

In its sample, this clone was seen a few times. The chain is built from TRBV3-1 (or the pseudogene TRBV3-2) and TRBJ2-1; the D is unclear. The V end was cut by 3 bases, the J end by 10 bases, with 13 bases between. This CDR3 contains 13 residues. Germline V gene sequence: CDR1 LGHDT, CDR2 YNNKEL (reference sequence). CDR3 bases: TGTGCCAGCAGCCAGCTAGGCCCCAGGGAGCAGTTCTTC. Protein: CASSQLGPREQFF.

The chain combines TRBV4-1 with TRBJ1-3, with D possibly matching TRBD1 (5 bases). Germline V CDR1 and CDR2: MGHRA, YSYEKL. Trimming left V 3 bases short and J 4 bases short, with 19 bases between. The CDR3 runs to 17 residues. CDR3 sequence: CASSQVPGVGAGNTIYF. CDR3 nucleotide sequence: TGCGCCAGCAGCCAGGTCCCCGGGGTCGGGGCGGGAAACACCATATATTTT.

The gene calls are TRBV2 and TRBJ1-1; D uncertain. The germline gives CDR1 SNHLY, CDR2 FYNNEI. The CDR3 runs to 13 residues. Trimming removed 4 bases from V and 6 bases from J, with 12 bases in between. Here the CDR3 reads CASSVLFGPEAFF. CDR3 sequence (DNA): TGTGCCAGCAGTGTACTATTCGGGCCTGAAGCTTTCTTT.

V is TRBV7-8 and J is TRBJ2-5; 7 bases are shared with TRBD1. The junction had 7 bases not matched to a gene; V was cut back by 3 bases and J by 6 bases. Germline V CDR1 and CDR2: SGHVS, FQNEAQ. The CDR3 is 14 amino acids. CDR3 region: CASSLDRSGQTQYF. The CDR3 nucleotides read TGTGCCAGCAGCTTGGACAGGTCCGGCCAGACCCAGTACTTC.

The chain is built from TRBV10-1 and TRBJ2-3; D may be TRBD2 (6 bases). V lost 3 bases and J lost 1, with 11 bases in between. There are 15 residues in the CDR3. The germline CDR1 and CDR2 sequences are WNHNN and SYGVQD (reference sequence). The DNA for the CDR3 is TGCGCCAGCAGTGATTATCCGGGGGGCACAGATACGCAGTATTTT. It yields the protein CASSDYPGGTDTQYF.

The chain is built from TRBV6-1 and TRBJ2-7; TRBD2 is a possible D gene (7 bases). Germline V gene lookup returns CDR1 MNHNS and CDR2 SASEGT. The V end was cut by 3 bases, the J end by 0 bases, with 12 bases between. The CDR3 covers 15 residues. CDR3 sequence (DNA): TGTGCCAGCAGTGACCTCGGGGGGCCCTCCTACGAGCAGTACTTC. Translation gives CASSDLGGPSYEQYF.

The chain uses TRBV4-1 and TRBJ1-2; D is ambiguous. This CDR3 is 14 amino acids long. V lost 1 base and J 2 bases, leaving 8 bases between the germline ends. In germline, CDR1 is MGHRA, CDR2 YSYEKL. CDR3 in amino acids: CASSQGVTNYGYTF. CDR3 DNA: TGCGCCAGCAGCCAAGGGGTGACAAACTATGGCTACACCTTC.

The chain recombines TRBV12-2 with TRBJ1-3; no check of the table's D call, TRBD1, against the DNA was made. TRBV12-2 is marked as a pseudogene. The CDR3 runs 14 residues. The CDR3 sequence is CASRSHRVGNTIYF. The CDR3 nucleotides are TGTGCAAGTCGCTCCCACAGGGTAGGAAACACCATATATTTT.